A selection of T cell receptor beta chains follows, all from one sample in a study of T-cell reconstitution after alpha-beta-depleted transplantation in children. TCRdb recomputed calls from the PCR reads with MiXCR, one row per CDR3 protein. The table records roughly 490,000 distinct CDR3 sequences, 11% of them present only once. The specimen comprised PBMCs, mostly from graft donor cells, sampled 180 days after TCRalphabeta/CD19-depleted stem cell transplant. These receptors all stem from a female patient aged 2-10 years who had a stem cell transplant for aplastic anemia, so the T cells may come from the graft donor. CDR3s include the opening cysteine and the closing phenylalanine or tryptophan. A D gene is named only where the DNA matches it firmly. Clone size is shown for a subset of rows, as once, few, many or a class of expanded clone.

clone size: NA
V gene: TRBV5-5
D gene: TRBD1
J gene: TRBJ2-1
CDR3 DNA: TGTGCCAGCAGCTACACCGGGACAGGGACGGGCTACAATGAGCAGTTCTTC
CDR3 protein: CASSYTGTGTGYNEQFF

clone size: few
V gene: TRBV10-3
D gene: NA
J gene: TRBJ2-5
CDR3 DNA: TGTGCCATCAGGGGACTTGAGGGGCAAGAGACCCAGTACTTC
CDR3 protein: CAIRGLEGQETQYF

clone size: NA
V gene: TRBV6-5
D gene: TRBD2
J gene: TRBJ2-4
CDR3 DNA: TGTGCCAGCAGTTACCCACGGCGGGCGGGAGTAAGGGACATTCAGTACTTC
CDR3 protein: CASSYPRRAGVRDIQYF

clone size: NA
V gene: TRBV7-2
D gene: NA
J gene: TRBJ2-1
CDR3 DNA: TGTGCCAGCAGCTCCAACCAGTTCTACAATGAGCAGTTCTTC
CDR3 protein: CASSSNQFYNEQFF

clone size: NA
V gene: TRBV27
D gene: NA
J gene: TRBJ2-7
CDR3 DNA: TGTGCCAGCAGTTTACATCGCCTCCGGGAGCAGTACTTC
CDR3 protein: CASSLHRLREQYF

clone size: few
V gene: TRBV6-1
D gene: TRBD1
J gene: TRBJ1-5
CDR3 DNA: TGTGCCAGCAGCAATGGACAGGGCGCGGCTCAGCCCCAGCATTTT
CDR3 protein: CASSNGQGAAQPQHF

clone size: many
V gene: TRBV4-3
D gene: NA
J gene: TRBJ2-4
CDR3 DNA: TGCGCCAGCAGCCAAGCGTACAGGAGCATTCAGTACTTC
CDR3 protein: CASSQAYRSIQYF

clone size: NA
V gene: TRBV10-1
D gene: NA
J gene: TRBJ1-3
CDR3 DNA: TGCGCCATCACGCCGGGACTGCTCTCTGGAAACACCATATATTTT
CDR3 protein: CAITPGLLSGNTIYF

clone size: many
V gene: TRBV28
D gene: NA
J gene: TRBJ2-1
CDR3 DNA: TGTGCCAGCAGTTTGAATTTCGGAGAGGACAATGAGCAGTTCTTC
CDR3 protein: CASSLNFGEDNEQFF

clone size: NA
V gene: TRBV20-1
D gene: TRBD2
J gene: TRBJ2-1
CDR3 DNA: TGCAGTGCCATGACTAGCGGGATCCGCTACAATGAGCAGTTCTTC
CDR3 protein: CSAMTSGIRYNEQFF

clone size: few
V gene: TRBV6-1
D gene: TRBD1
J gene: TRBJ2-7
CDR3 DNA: TGTGCCAGTCAACCAGGGGGCTCCTACGAGCAGTACTTC
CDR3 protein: CASQPGGSYEQYF

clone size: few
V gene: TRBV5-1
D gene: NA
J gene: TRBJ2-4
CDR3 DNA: TGCGCCAGCAGCTTGGTGTACAGGGGGCGGGGGGGAAACATTCAGTACTTC
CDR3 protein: CASSLVYRGRGGNIQYF

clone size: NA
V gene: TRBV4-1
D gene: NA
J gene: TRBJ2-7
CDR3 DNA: TGCGCCAGCAGCCAAGATCGACACGTCTACGAGCAGTACTTC
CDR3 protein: CASSQDRHVYEQYF

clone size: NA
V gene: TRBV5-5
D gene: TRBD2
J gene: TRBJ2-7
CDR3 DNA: TGTGCCAGCAGCTTGCCACGAGCGGGAGGGCCCCGCGAGCAGTACTTC
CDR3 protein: CASSLPRAGGPREQYF

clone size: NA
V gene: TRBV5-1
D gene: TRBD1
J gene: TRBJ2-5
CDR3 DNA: TGCGCCAGCAGCCCAGGACAGGGAGGCCATCAAGAGACCCAGTACTTC
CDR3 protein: CASSPGQGGHQETQYF

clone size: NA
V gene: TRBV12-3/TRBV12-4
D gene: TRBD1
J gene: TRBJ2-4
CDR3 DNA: TGTGCCAGCAGTTTAAGGACAGGGAGAGGGAGCAAAAACATTCAGTACTTC
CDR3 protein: CASSLRTGRGSKNIQYF

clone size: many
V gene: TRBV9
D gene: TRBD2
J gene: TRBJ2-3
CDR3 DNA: TGTGCCAGCAGCCTCCTACTAGCGGGCACAGATACGCAGTATTTT
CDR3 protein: CASSLLLAGTDTQYF

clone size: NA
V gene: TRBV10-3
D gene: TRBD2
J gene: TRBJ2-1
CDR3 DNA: TGTGCCATCAGAGTCGGACTAGCGGAAGCTAATGAGCAGTTCTTC
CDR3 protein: CAIRVGLAEANEQFF

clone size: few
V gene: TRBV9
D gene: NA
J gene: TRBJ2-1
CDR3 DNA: TGTGCCAGCAGCTCAGGCCCGCGAACTAGACCAAATGAGCAGTTCTTC
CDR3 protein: CASSSGPRTRPNEQFF

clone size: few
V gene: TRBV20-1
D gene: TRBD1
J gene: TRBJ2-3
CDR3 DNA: TGCAGTGCTAGAACACCTACAGGGGTGGGCACAGATACGCAGTATTTT
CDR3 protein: CSARTPTGVGTDTQYF

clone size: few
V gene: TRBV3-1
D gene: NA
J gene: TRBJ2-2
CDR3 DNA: TGTGCCAGCAGCCAGCCCTTATTCCGGGAGCTGTTTTTT
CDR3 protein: CASSQPLFRELFF

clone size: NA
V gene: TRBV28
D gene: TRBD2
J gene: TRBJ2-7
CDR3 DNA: TGTGCCAGCAGTTTCCCCCTAGCGGGAGGCCCCCCCTACGAGCAGTACTTC
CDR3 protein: CASSFPLAGGPPYEQYF

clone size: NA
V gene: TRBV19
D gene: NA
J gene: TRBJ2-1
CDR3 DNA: TGTGCCAGTAGTCCCCCTAGCCATGAGCAGTTCTTC
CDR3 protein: CASSPPSHEQFF

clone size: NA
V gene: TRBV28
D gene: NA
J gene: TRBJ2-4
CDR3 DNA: TGTGCCAGCAGTTTGGGGGGCGGAGGACTAGCCAAAAACATTCAGTACTTC
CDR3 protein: CASSLGGGGLAKNIQYF

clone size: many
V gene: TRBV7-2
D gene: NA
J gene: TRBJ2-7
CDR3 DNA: TGTGCCAGCAGCAACCCCGGGGCAGCTGAGCAGTACTTC
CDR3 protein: CASSNPGAAEQYF

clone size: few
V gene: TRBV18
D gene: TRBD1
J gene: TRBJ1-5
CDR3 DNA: TGTGCCAGCTCACCGGGACAGCATAATCAGCCCCAGCATTTT
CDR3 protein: CASSPGQHNQPQHF

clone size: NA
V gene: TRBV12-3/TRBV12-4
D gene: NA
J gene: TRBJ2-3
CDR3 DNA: TGTGCCAGCAGTTTTGACGGAAAAGATACGCAGTATTTT
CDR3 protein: CASSFDGKDTQYF

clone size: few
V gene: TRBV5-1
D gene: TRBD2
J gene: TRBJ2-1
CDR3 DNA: TGCGCCAGCAGCTTCCAGGGGACTAGGGATGAGCAGTTCTTC
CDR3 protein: CASSFQGTRDEQFF

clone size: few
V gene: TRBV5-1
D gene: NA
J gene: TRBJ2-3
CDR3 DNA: TGCGCCAGCAGCTTGGCCGTCAGAAGCACAGATACGCAGTATTTT
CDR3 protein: CASSLAVRSTDTQYF